The rows below give T cell receptor beta chains drawn from one sample of a study of shared clonotypes between healthy human individuals. Generated by immunoSEQ multiplex PCR, the TCRdb table keeps only in-frame clones and is missing some. The sample lists about 610,000 clones; about 96% were seen once. The sequencing input was naive CD8+ T cells sorted from blood. These receptors all stem from a woman aged 25 to 39 in good health. CDR3s include the opening cysteine and the closing phenylalanine or tryptophan. Fields, in order: clone size, V gene, CDR3 protein. Some rows mark clone size as missing; the rest say once, few, many or name a class of expanded clone.

>NA|TRBV6-6
CASRSAVTEAFF
>NA|TRBV9
CASSDLAGGGETQYF
>once|TRBV6-6
CASSYSGQLNEQFF
>NA|TRBV9
CASGTATTGNTIYF
>NA|TRBV2
CASWAGIDEQFF
>NA|TRBV9
CASSVVSASYNEQFF
>NA|TRBV19
CATRLAGNNEQFF
>NA|TRBV28
CASSPRLAGEELFF
>NA|TRBV6-5
CASSYSGPSYEQYF
>NA|TRBV5-6
CASSQSLNTEAFF
>NA|TRBV27
CASRTLGQGDGYTF
>NA|TRBV4-1
CASSQEIGGQETQYF
>NA|TRBV29-1
CSVTGSGNTIYF
>once|TRBV6-5
CASSYGVNEQFF
>NA|TRBV28
CASSPGLAGNFYEQYF
>NA|TRBV9
CASSPESDGELFF
>NA|TRBV7-9
CASSSTDRGPLMNTEAFF
>NA|TRBV30
CAWSGTGQFGYGYTF
>NA|TRBV7-9
CASSLGARQPKGYTF
>once|TRBV6-5
CASSTGTGPYEQYF
>NA|TRBV13
CASSWGVTGELFF
>NA|TRBV27
CASSLLGTGAKDTQYF
>once|TRBV2
CASSAAGRGLDQPQHF
>NA|TRBV15
CATGPGNEQFF
>NA|TRBV7-8
CASSLAAGGLGEQYF
>NA|TRBV27
CASSQGTGGNQPQHF
>NA|TRBV19
CASSIGVLGARETQYF
>NA|TRBV7-2
CASSVSPGRNYGYTF
>NA|TRBV5-5
CASSPRSGQPQHF
>NA|TRBV4-1
CASSPGTFSNQPQHF
>NA|TRBV4-1
CASSLGQGNYGYTF
>NA|TRBV5-6
CASSSMDGARGYEQYF
>once|TRBV28
CASSLRADGNYEQYF
>once|TRBV5-4
CASSFERDDYEQYF
>few|TRBV27
CASTASGRASYEQYF
>NA|TRBV5-6
CASSFGSSSYNEQFF
>NA|TRBV9
CASRTGTASTDTQYF
>NA|TRBV27
CASSLFSGGTDTQYF
>NA|TRBV13
CASSPLARAKTQYF
>once|TRBV7-9
CASSDQGLDAYEQYF
>NA|TRBV6-1
CASSGVDHYNEQFF
>NA|TRBV27
CASSLTQGSYEQYF
>NA|TRBV6-6
CASTGQGAPNEQFF
>once|TRBV5-6
CASSGGTERNTEAFF
>NA|TRBV6-5
CASSWGQGSTEAFF
>NA|TRBV15
CATSRDPDGTSYEQYF
>NA|TRBV27
CASKKGTGYEQYF
>NA|TRBV15
CATSRVMGLTQYF
>NA|TRBV28
CASSSGSFITNF
>NA|TRBV25-1
CASSEYGDTEAFF
>NA|TRBV7-8
CASSFSSRVAEAFF
>NA|TRBV5-4
CASSLVGFGYGYTF
>NA|TRBV9
CASSERLGFGTDTQYF
>NA|TRBV5-1
CASSLVGGETTSGRTDTQYF
>NA|TRBV15
CATSRDRLADTEAFF